A single sample is the source of the 29 T cell receptor beta chains below, sequenced in a study of graft-versus-host responses after intestinal transplantation. Data came from immunoSEQ multiplex PCR; TCRdb stores just in-frame clones and leaves some out. The sample yields 6,500 to 7,500 clones, around 25% seen once. Sequencing used alloreactive CD4+ T cells from a mixed lymphocyte reaction culture, obtained before transplantation. Stated subset: CFSE-low proliferating T cells sorted from roughly 6-day pre-transplant mixed lymphocyte reaction (GvH or HvG direction). The receptor source for this set is a human patient who was an organ donor for intestinal transplantation.

A few counts support this clone. At one boundary the junction diverges from the germline segment, which might be a read error. The chain carries TRBV5-4 and TRBJ2-1; TRBD1 is a possible D gene (7 bases). This CDR3 has 16 amino acids. CDR1 is SGHNT and CDR2 is YYREEE in the germline V gene (reference sequence). This CDR3 is CASSRPYTTGTNEQFF. The CDR3 coding sequence is TGCGCCAGCAGCCGACCTTATACGACAGGGACTAATGAGCAGTTCTTC.

By its share, this clone is medium-sized. This chain connects TRBV5-6 to TRBJ1-1; 8 bases map to TRBD1. The V and J ends lost 3 bases and 0 bases, in that order; junction bases with no gene match: 1. The CDR3 runs to 14 residues. Germline V gives CDR1 SGHDT, CDR2 YYEEEE. The CDR3 protein is CASSWDRLNTEAFF. CDR3 sequence (DNA): TGTGCCAGCAGCTGGGACAGGTTGAACACTGAAGCTTTCTTT.

This clone was seen only a few times. The chain couples TRBV7-2 to TRBJ2-5; D unresolved. The CDR3 has 12 residues. V was cut by 1 base and J by 4 bases, with 4 bases left in between. Germline V lookup: CDR1 SGHTA, CDR2 FQGNSA. The CDR3: CASSLGLETQYF. The CDR3 DNA sequence: TGTGCCAGCAGCTTAGGGTTAGAGACCCAGTACTTC.

This clone is judged medium-sized. The chain couples TRBV9 to TRBJ2-3, with 12 bases identical to TRBD2. V lost 0 bases to trimming and J lost 9 bases; unmatched junction nucleotides: 5. The CDR3 runs to 15 residues. Per the germline V gene, CDR1 is SGDLS and CDR2 is YYNGEE. CDR3 region: CASSVGTSGMWTQYF. The CDR3 coding sequence is TGTGCCAGCAGCGTAGGGACTAGCGGGATGTGGACGCAGTATTTT.

DNA of the CDR3: TGTGCCAGCAGTTTGGGCCGCCCAGTACCGACAGAGACCCAGTACTTC. Translation: CASSLGRPVPTETQYF. This sequence joins TRBV28 and TRBJ2-5; D unclear. Germline CDR1 reads MDHEN; CDR2 reads SYDVKM. The length of the CDR3 is 16 residues. Trimming took off 3 bases at V and 4 bases at J, with 18 bases between the two ends.

This rearrangement joins TRBV20-1 to TRBJ1-2, with D hard to call. The CDR3 contains 11 residues. The germline gives CDR1 DFQATT, CDR2 SNEGSKA (reference sequence). CDR3 DNA: TGCAGCGCCGGGAAACATATCCTGTACACCTTC. This encodes CSAGKHILYTF.

This clone was observed a handful of times. A read error may explain this, as a much larger clone is one base away. This chain links TRBV5-4 with TRBJ1-2, with no clear D. The CDR3 contains 13 residues. V was pared by 0 bases and J by 6 bases, with 9 bases between. Germline V gives CDR1 SGHNT, CDR2 YYREEE (reference sequence). Here the CDR3 DNA reads TGTGCCAGCAGCTTGGGGGGAGGGAATGGCTACACCTTC. It is translated as CASSLGGGNGYTF.

This rearrangement joins TRBV7-2 to TRBJ2-7, with 8 nucleotides matching TRBD2. The CDR3 extends over 15 amino acids. Germline values: CDR1 SGHTA, CDR2 FQGNSA. V shed 0 bases and J 0 bases; nucleotides not matched to a gene: 1. DNA for the CDR3: TGTGCCAGCAGCTTAGCGCTAGCGGGCTCCTACGAGCAGTACTTC. It translates to CASSLALAGSYEQYF.

Only a few counts were recorded for this clone. A much larger clone differs from this one at a single base, so this may be a read error. The chain has TRBV29-1 and TRBJ1-2, with 7 bases fitting TRBD1. From germline, CDR1 is SQVTM and CDR2 ANQGSEA. The CDR3 totals 13 residues. CDR3 in DNA: TGCAGAGTTGAAAGCGGACAGGTCTATGGCTACACCTTC. Translation: CRVESGQVYGYTF.

The chain links TRBV19 to TRBJ2-1; perhaps TRBD2 as D (5 bases). V was pared by 7 bases and J by 0 bases, with 16 bases between. Germline values: CDR1 LNHDA, CDR2 SQIVND (reference sequence). The CDR3 is 16 amino acids. The CDR3 nucleotides are TGTGCCAGTATTTACAATGAGGGAAGCTCCTACAATGAGCAGTTCTTC. Encoded protein: CASIYNEGSSYNEQFF.

Notes on this clone: Possible read error: a much larger clone is one base away. The sample carries other DNA sequences with the same CDR3. V gene TRBV6-5 combines with J gene TRBJ1-2; TRBD1 might be the D (6 bases). CDR1 is MNHEY and CDR2 is SVGAGI in the germline V gene. This CDR3 is 13 amino acids long. CDR3 loop: CASRPTRGYGYTF. In nucleotides, the CDR3 is TGTGCGAGCAGACCAACCAGGGGCTATGGCTACACCTTC.

This clone is labeled as medium-sized. The chain uses TRBV7-9 and TRBJ2-7, with D possibly TRBD1 on 6 matching bases. Germline CDR1 and CDR2: SEHNR and FQNEAQ (reference sequence). V was clipped by 5 bases and J by 6 bases, with 14 bases between them. The CDR3 is 13 amino acids. The CDR3 here is CASSPTGPGEQYF. CDR3 sequence (DNA): TGTGCCAGCAGCCCCACAGGGCCTGGCGAGCAGTACTTC.

This clone appeared a few times. J is TRBJ2-7 and V is TRBV6-6; the D is unclear. Trimming pared 2 bases from V and 2 bases from J, leaving 13 bases between. The germline V gene encodes CDR1 MNHNY and CDR2 SVGAGI (reference sequence). This CDR3 is built from 15 residues. DNA for the CDR3: TGTGCCAGCAGTTACGTCGGCTCAATAACCTACGAGCAGTACTTC. Protein: CASSYVGSITYEQYF.

The chain combines TRBV18 with TRBJ2-5; possible D gene TRBD2, 5 bases. Trimming stripped 3 bases from V and 4 bases from J, with 9 bases between. This CDR3 has 13 residues. Germline CDR1 reads KGHSH; CDR2 reads LQKENI. The CDR3 spells CASSPLGVETQYF. CDR3 in DNA: TGTGCCAGCTCACCTCTGGGAGTAGAGACCCAGTACTTC.

The sample holds a few counts of this clone. The V and J genes are TRBV4-2 and TRBJ2-3, with D possibly matching TRBD2 (5 bases). V was pared by 0 bases and J by 2 bases, with 15 bases between. The germline V gene has CDR1 LGHNA and CDR2 YNFKEQ. The length of the CDR3 is 17 residues. This CDR3 reads CASSQEGNSGVTDTQYF. In DNA form, the CDR3 reads TGTGCCAGCAGCCAAGAAGGCAACAGCGGAGTCACAGATACGCAGTATTTT.

This chain uses TRBV11-3 with TRBJ2-7, with D tentatively TRBD2 (6 bases). This CDR3 is built from 15 residues. Trimming left V 1 base short and J 0 bases short, with 10 bases between. Germline V gene data show CDR1 as SGHNT and CDR2 as YENEEA. The CDR3 protein is CASSLGGSGSYEQYF. The CDR3 nucleotides read TGTGCCAGCAGCTTAGGTGGTAGCGGCTCCTACGAGCAGTACTTC.

This clone was detected only a few times. V and J are TRBV5-1 and TRBJ2-6; 9 positions agree with TRBD2. The CDR3 is 21 residues long. CDR1 and CDR2 (germline): SGHRS, YFSETQ. The junction had 16 bases not matched to a gene; V was cut back by 3 bases and J by 0 bases. In DNA form, the CDR3 reads TGCGCCAGCAGCTCGGGACTGACTAGCGGACTACCCAACTCTGGGGCCAACGTCCTGACTTTC. It specifies CASSSGLTSGLPNSGANVLTF. The whole variable domain, remainder taken from reference TRBV5-1 and TRBJ2-6, is KAGVTQTPRYLIKTRGQQVTLSCSPISGHRSVSWYQQTPGQGLQFLFEYFSETQRNKGNFPGRFSGRQFSNSRSEMNVSTLELGDSALYLCASSSGLTSGLPNSGANVLTFGAGSRLTVL.

CDR3 sequence (DNA): TGCGCCAGCAGCCAAGTGGGCGGAACCTACGAGCAGTACTTC. Residues: CASSQVGGTYEQYF. This chain connects TRBV4-1 to TRBJ2-7; no firm D call. From germline, CDR1 is MGHRA and CDR2 YSYEKL. V was trimmed by 1 base and J by 2 bases, leaving 9 bases between them. The CDR3 spans 14 residues.

V and J are TRBV6-6 and TRBJ1-5; possible D gene TRBD1, 5 bases. CDR3 length equals 16 residues. Trimming took 7 bases from V and 3 from J, leaving 19 bases between them. Per germline, CDR1 MNHNY and CDR2 SVGAGI (reference sequence). The CDR3 nucleotides are TGTGCCAGCACCTACGGGGGGATACCCCACAATCAGCCCCAGCATTTT. Translating it yields CASTYGGIPHNQPQHF.

The chain employs TRBV5-5 and TRBJ2-2; no clear D. Trimming took off 0 bases at V and 2 bases at J, with 2 bases between the two ends. Germline CDR1 SGHKS, CDR2 YYEKEE (reference sequence). This CDR3 region has 13 residues. CDR3 protein: CASSLGNTGELFF. CDR3 nucleotide sequence: TGTGCCAGCAGCTTGGGTAACACCGGGGAGCTGTTTTTT.

This clone was seen only a few times. The chain combines TRBV11-3 with TRBJ1-1; D remains unclear. The CDR3 runs 14 residues. V shed 6 bases and J shed 1 base, with 12 bases lying between them. CDR1 is SGHNT, CDR2 YENEEA, per germline. The CDR3 spells CASSFSGPNTEAFF. CDR3 in DNA: TGTGCCAGCAGTTTCAGTGGACCGAACACTGAAGCTTTCTTT. The full variable domain, rest sourced from reference TRBV11-3 and TRBJ1-1, is EAGVVQSPRYKIIEKKQPVAFWCNPISGHNTLYWYLQNLGQGPELLIRYENEEAVDDSQLPKDRFSAERLKGVDSTLKIQPAELGDSAVYLCASSFSGPNTEAFFGQGTRLTVV.

By frequency in the sample, this clone is medium-sized. The rearrangement joins TRBV19 to TRBJ2-1; 10 bases match TRBD2. The CDR3 is 18 amino acids. Looked up from germline, CDR1 is LNHDA and CDR2 is SQIVND (reference sequence). V was pared by 7 bases and J by 0 bases, with 12 bases of the junction left unmatched. The CDR3: CASTPSRLAGVSYNEQFF. The CDR3 DNA follows: TGTGCCAGTACTCCCTCGCGGCTAGCGGGAGTCTCCTACAATGAGCAGTTCTTC.

The gene calls are TRBV5-6 and TRBJ1-2; a weak D match, TRBD1 (6 bases). Per the germline V gene, CDR1 is SGHDT and CDR2 is YYEEEE. V was trimmed by 0 bases and J by 4 bases, leaving 7 bases between them. The CDR3 is 13 residues long. The CDR3 sequence is CASSLVRGYGYTF. The CDR3 DNA reads TGTGCCAGCAGCTTGGTCAGGGGCTATGGCTACACCTTC. The variable domain in full, with the rest retrieved from reference TRBV5-6 and TRBJ1-2, is DAGVTQSPTHLIKTRGQQVTLRCSPKSGHDTVSWYQQALGQGPQFIFQYYEEEERQRGNFPDRFSGHQFPNYSSELNVNALLLGDSALYLCASSLVRGYGYTFGSGTRLTVV.

This clone occurred a few times. CDR3: CASSFFQGNEQFF. The DNA of the CDR3 is TGTGCCAGCAGCTTTTTCCAGGGAAATGAGCAGTTCTTC. The chain uses TRBV7-1 and TRBJ2-1; a weak D match, TRBD1 (5 bases). TRBV7-1 is designated an ORF whose function remains uncertain. Trimming removed 4 bases at V and 7 bases at J, with 11 bases between. This CDR3 has 13 amino acids.

The rearrangement links TRBV19 to TRBJ1-2; 11 bases line up with TRBD1. CDR1 and CDR2 (germline): LNHDA, SQIVND (reference sequence). The J segment lost 4 bases and the V segment lost 5 bases, leaving 6 bases of the junction unmatched. CDR3 length equals 15 residues. The CDR3 spells CASSPGTGGAYGYTF. The CDR3 nucleotides read TGTGCCAGTAGTCCGGGGACAGGGGGTGCCTATGGCTACACCTTC.

The chain links TRBV4-2 to TRBJ1-2, with unresolved D. V lost 5 bases and J lost 4, with 14 bases in between. Germline-derived CDR1 and CDR2 are LGHNA and YNFKEQ. This CDR3 has 14 amino acids. The CDR3 DNA reads as TGTGCCAGCAGCTCGCCGGGCCCTACCTATGGCTACACCTTC. Amino acids: CASSSPGPTYGYTF.

The rearrangement links TRBV2 to TRBJ2-2, with D unresolved. In germline, CDR1 is SNHLY, CDR2 FYNNEI. The CDR3 sequence is 11 residues long. The V gene lost 3 bases and the J gene lost 7 bases, with 3 bases spanning the gap. The CDR3 bases are TGTGCCAGCAGTGATATCGGGGAGCTGTTTTTT. Its protein product is CASSDIGELFF. Full variable domain (missing parts from reference TRBV2 and TRBJ2-2): EPEVTQTPSHQVTQMGQEVILRCVPISNHLYFYWYRQILGQKVEFLVSFYNNEISEKSEIFDDQFSVERPDGSNFTLKIRSTKLEDSAMYFCASSDIGELFFGEGSRLTVL.

The rearrangement links TRBV18 to TRBJ1-5; TRBD1 matches at 10 bases. The V segment lost 3 bases and the J segment 4 bases; nucleotides outside the gene matches: 3. The germline V gene encodes CDR1 KGHSH and CDR2 LQKENI. The CDR3 is 15 amino acids. CDR3 protein: CASSPRDRGNQPQHF. CDR3 coding DNA: TGTGCCAGCTCACCCCGGGACAGGGGAAATCAGCCCCAGCATTTT. Together with reference TRBV18 and TRBJ1-5, the CDR3 gives the full variable domain: NAGVMQNPRHLVRRRGQEARLRCSPMKGHSHVYWYRQLPEEGLKFMVYLQKENIIDESGMPKERFSAEFPKEGPSILRIQQVVRGDSAAYFCASSPRDRGNQPQHFGDGTRLSIL.

This clone appeared a few times. The CDR3 sequence: CASRPQGQYTGELFF. The CDR3 nucleotides read TGTGCCAGCAGACCCCAGGGGCAATACACCGGGGAGCTGTTTTTT. The chain has TRBV6-8 and TRBJ2-2, with a possible D match to TRBD1 (6 bases). Trimming took off 6 bases at V and 3 bases at J, with 14 bases between the two ends. CDR1 is MNHGY, CDR2 SAAAGT, per germline. There are 15 residues in the CDR3.